This is a list of T cell receptor beta chains from one sample in a study of blood T cell repertoires in COVID-19. The repertoire was sequenced with immunoSEQ multiplex PCR; TCRdb's copy has only in-frame clones and lacks some. This table holds 180,000 or so clones, approximately 85% found once. Sequences were obtained from peripheral blood. Receptors were obtained from a woman aged 55-69 years with acute or convalescent COVID-19. Both conserved end residues are trimmed from each CDR3. Fields, in order: J gene, V gene, clone size, CDR3 protein. Expanded clones are given a class, and other clones once, few, many or no size at all.

TRBJ2-2 | TRBV7-8 | few | ASSFSGGRTGELF
TRBJ1-4 | TRBV5-1 | NA | ASSPQQGSPNEKLF
TRBJ2-3 | TRBV7-3 | NA | ASRLAGGISTDTQY
TRBJ1-5 | TRBV28 | NA | ASSPGTGGLQPQH
TRBJ1-3 | TRBV5-5 | NA | ASSFRVSGNTIY
TRBJ2-1 | TRBV6-5 | NA | ASADFNEQF
TRBJ1-2 | TRBV6-5 | few | ASSYGSRGLPL
TRBJ1-1 | TRBV15 | once | ATSREGLGQGRAEAF
TRBJ2-2 | TRBV3-1/TRBV3-2 | once | ASSQATGELF
TRBJ1-2 | TRBV28 | NA | ASSQGQPNYGYT